The rows below give T cell receptor beta chains drawn from one sample of a study of blood T cells in healthy people across ages. From the 5' RACE reads, TCRdb called clonotypes with MiXCR, one entry per CDR3 protein. The data show hundreds of thousands of distinct CDR3 sequences, 20% to 30% seen once. The data were also submitted as part of a second study, on T cells of mothers and their children.

The sequencing sample was made of blood. The origin of the receptors is a boy younger than 18 in good health. Each CDR3 is given with its conserved first and last residue. D genes are given only for firm matches. The size field is filled for only some rows; it gives once, few, many or a size class.

J | V | size | D | length | CDR3 | DNA
TRBJ1-4 | TRBV7-2 | few | . | 16 | CASSLTIRDTNEKLFF | TGTGCCAGCAGCCTAACTATCCGGGACACGAATGAAAAACTGTTTTTT
TRBJ2-3 | TRBV2 | . | TRBD1 | 13 | CASIGQGADTQYF | TGTGCCAGCATTGGACAGGGGGCAGATACGCAGTATTTT
TRBJ1-2 | TRBV12-3/TRBV12-4 | few | . | 12 | CASSRTDRGYTF | TGTGCCAGCAGTCGGACAGACAGAGGCTACACCTTC
TRBJ2-1 | TRBV11-2 | . | . | 14 | CASSLPGSFNEQFF | TGTGCCAGCAGCTTACCGGGTTCGTTCAATGAGCAGTTCTTC
TRBJ1-1 | TRBV20-1 | . | TRBD1 | 11 | CSARGGQKAFF | TGCAGTGCTAGAGGGGGACAGAAAGCTTTCTTT
TRBJ1-1 | TRBV29-1 | many | TRBD1 | 12 | CSLGQGARGAFF | TGCAGCCTCGGACAGGGGGCGCGGGGAGCTTTCTTT
TRBJ1-2 | TRBV20-1 | . | . | 15 | CSARDFRDNNYGYTF | TGCAGTGCTAGAGATTTCAGGGATAATAACTATGGCTACACCTTC
TRBJ2-5 | TRBV28 | . | TRBD2 | 15 | CASSRAGGFQETQYF | TGTGCCAGCAGTCGAGCGGGAGGGTTCCAAGAGACCCAGTACTTC
TRBJ1-5 | TRBV12-3/TRBV12-4 | few | . | 14 | CASTAEGTGQPQHF | TGTGCCAGCACCGCGGAGGGGACCGGTCAGCCCCAGCATTTT
TRBJ1-4 | TRBV20-1 | few | . | 8 | CSAEDRFF | TGCAGTGCCGAGGATCGGTTTTTT
TRBJ1-3 | TRBV18 | few | . | 15 | CASSPPPGSGNTIYF | TGTGCCAGCTCACCGCCCCCAGGCTCCGGAAACACCATATATTTT
TRBJ2-3 | TRBV27 | . | . | 14 | CASTSTRGPDTQYF | TGTGCCAGCACCTCAACCCGGGGGCCGGATACGCAGTATTTT
TRBJ1-1 | TRBV12-3/TRBV12-4 | . | . | 15 | CASILQPGVGTEAFF | TGTGCCAGCATCCTACAGCCCGGGGTGGGGACTGAAGCTTTCTTT
TRBJ2-4 | TRBV7-8 | . | . | 17 | CASSLATDNLAKNIQYF | TGTGCCAGCAGCTTAGCAACAGACAATCTAGCCAAAAACATTCAGTACTTC
TRBJ2-5 | TRBV27 | . | TRBD2 | 17 | CASSLRRGTSGGETQYF | TGTGCCAGCAGTTTAAGGCGGGGGACTAGCGGGGGAGAGACCCAGTACTTC
TRBJ2-7 | TRBV9 | few | TRBD1 | 14 | CASRHRQGRCEQYF | TGTGCCAGCCGCCATCGACAGGGAAGGTGCGAGCAGTACTTC
TRBJ2-1 | TRBV20-1 | . | . | 14 | CSANSLGSYNEQFF | TGCAGTGCCAATTCTTTGGGTTCGTACAATGAGCAGTTCTTC